The 26 T cell receptor beta chains in this list originate from one sample, sequenced in a study of brain T cells in children with intractable seizures (dated by TCRdb to about 2021). Interpreted using the paper, the time point label stands for: blood from clinic visit 5 months post-surgery; TSC patient then seizure free. Library preparation employed the immunoSEQ multiplex PCR assay. Not all clones reach the TCRdb copy of this immuneACCESS table, which keeps in-frame sequences only. Checked studies attribute under half of the gap to unresolved V genes and leave the rest unexplained. The sample table holds about 340,000 clones, of which about 94% were seen once. The top ten clones comprise roughly 6% of the sample. The material sequenced was peripheral blood, taken about 5 months after surgery. Source of these receptors: a boy under two years old with tuberous sclerosis and intractable seizures.

This chain uses TRBV11-2 with TRBJ2-7; a possible D gene is TRBD2 (6 bases). Trimming took 5 bases from V and 1 from J, leaving 12 bases between them. This CDR3 region has 14 residues. From germline, CDR1 is SGHAT and CDR2 FQNNGV. As DNA, the CDR3 is TGTGCCAGCAGCGCTAGTCGGGGGTCCTACGAGCAGTACTTC. It encodes CASSASRGSYEQYF. Full variable domain (rest looked up from reference TRBV11-2 and TRBJ2-7): EAGVAQSPRYKIIEKRQSVAFWCNPISGHATLYWYQQILGQGPKLLIQFQNNGVVDDSQLPKDRFSAERLKGVDSTLKIQPAKLEDSAVYLCASSASRGSYEQYFGPGTRLTVT.

V is TRBV11-3 and J is TRBJ2-3; D remains unclear. Germline values: CDR1 SGHNT, CDR2 YENEEA. CDR3 length: 13 residues. V dropped 3 bases and J dropped 0 bases, with 4 bases sitting between them. CDR3 DNA: TGTGCCAGCAGCTTTCTCAGCACAGATACGCAGTATTTT. As protein: CASSFLSTDTQYF.

This rearrangement joins TRBV25-1 to TRBJ1-2; weak D call: TRBD1 (5 bases). This CDR3 has 14 amino acids. V lost 2 bases, J lost 4 bases, and 11 bases lay in between. Germline CDR1 and CDR2: MGHDK and SYGVNS. The CDR3 sequence: CASSEAQVTYGYTF. The CDR3 DNA reads TGTGCCAGCAGTGAAGCACAGGTTACCTATGGCTACACCTTC.

This clone was seen a single time. J is TRBJ2-5 and V is TRBV5-6, with D perhaps given as TRBD1 or TRBD2 (6 bases each). The V end lost 4 bases, the J end lost 5 bases, and 18 bases lay between the germline ends. Germline CDR1 reads SGHDT; CDR2 reads YYEEEE. The CDR3 contains 15 residues. CDR3 sequence reads: CASSGGTLKLETQYF. As DNA, the CDR3 is TGTGCCAGCAGCGGGGGGACACTGAAGTTGGAGACCCAGTACTTC.

J is TRBJ2-7 and V is TRBV28; maybe TRBD2 (6 bases). Trimming took off 7 bases at V and 2 bases at J, with 18 bases between the two ends. This CDR3 has 15 residues. The germline CDR1 and CDR2 sequences are MDHEN and SYDVKM. The CDR3 is CASTPGPGGTYEQYF. The CDR3 DNA follows: TGTGCCAGCACTCCTGGGCCCGGAGGGACCTACGAGCAGTACTTC.

The genes are TRBV6-5 and TRBJ2-7; 10 bases fit TRBD2. CDR1 is MNHEY, CDR2 SVGAGI, per germline. This CDR3 is built from 13 residues. V trimming: 6 bases; J trimming: 6 bases; junction bases outside the gene matches: 5. The CDR3, as DNA: TGTGCCAGCAGGGCTAGCGGGGGTGGCGAGCAGTACTTC. Its translation is CASRASGGGEQYF.

V usage is TRBV7-9 and J usage is TRBJ2-5; 8 bases align to TRBD2. The CDR3 is 15 amino acids. Trimming at V came to 1 base and at J to 5 bases, leaving 6 bases not matched to a gene. CDR1 and CDR2 from the germline V gene are SEHNR and FQNEAQ (reference sequence). The CDR3 DNA reads TGTGCCAGCAGCTTAGTTCGAGCGGGGGACGAGACCCAGTACTTC. Amino acids: CASSLVRAGDETQYF.

The J gene is TRBJ2-7, the V gene TRBV4-1, with a tentative D call TRBD1 (6 bases). The CDR3 runs to 14 residues. V lost 0 bases, J lost 2 bases, and 8 bases lay in between. In germline, CDR1 is MGHRA, CDR2 YSYEKL. CDR3 DNA sequence: TGCGCCAGCAGCCAAGAAGGGGGAGCCTACGAGCAGTACTTC. Its protein product is CASSQEGGAYEQYF.

This clone has only one observation. This chain links TRBV7-9 with TRBJ1-1; D is perhaps TRBD1 (5 bases). The CDR3 consists of 13 residues. Germline loops: CDR1 SEHNR, CDR2 FQNEAQ (reference sequence). The V gene lost 5 bases and the J gene lost 8 bases, with 15 bases spanning the gap. The CDR3 DNA follows: TGTGCCAGCAGCCTAGGTATCCGGACAGAAGCTTTCTTT. The encoded protein is CASSLGIRTEAFF. Filled out from reference TRBV7-9 and TRBJ1-1, the complete variable domain reads DTGVSQNPRHKITKRGQNVTFRCDPISEHNRLYWYRQTLGQGPEFLTYFQNEAQLEKSRLLSDRFSAERPKGSFSTLEIQRTEQGDSAMYLCASSLGIRTEAFFGQGTRLTVV.

This clone was counted a single time. The rearrangement uses TRBV12-3 or TRBV12-4 and TRBJ2-7; D possibly corresponds to TRBD2 (6 bases). The CDR3 runs to 13 residues. The V end lost 7 bases, the J end lost 2 bases, and 12 bases lay between the germline ends. CDR3 sequence reads: CASTSGLTYEQYF. In DNA, the CDR3 is TGTGCCAGCACAAGCGGGCTAACCTACGAGCAGTACTTC.

This chain joins TRBV11-2 and TRBJ2-2; TRBD1 is a possible D gene (5 bases). Deletions cut 0 bases from V and 3 bases from J, with 8 bases between. Germline CDR1 reads SGHAT; CDR2 reads FQNNGV. The CDR3 has 15 amino acids. The CDR3 here is CASSLDPRDTGELFF. For the CDR3, the DNA is TGTGCCAGCAGCTTAGACCCCAGGGACACCGGGGAGCTGTTTTTT.

This chain uses TRBV9 with TRBJ2-1; 10 nucleotides align to TRBD2. The J segment lost 8 bases and the V segment lost 5 bases, leaving 16 bases of the junction unmatched. Germline CDR1 and CDR2: SGDLS and YYNGEE. This CDR3 comprises 17 residues. The CDR3: CASRPKCVSGGSYEQFF. CDR3 nucleotides: TGTGCCAGCAGACCCAAGTGTGTTAGCGGGGGGTCTTATGAGCAGTTCTTC. Together with reference TRBV9 and TRBJ2-1, the CDR3 gives the full variable domain: DSGVTQTPKHLITATGQRVTLRCSPRSGDLSVYWYQQSLDQGLQFLIQYYNGEERAKGNILERFSAQQFPDLHSELNLSSLELGDSALYFCASRPKCVSGGSYEQFFGPGTRLTVL.

The chain employs TRBV10-2 and TRBJ2-7; possible D gene TRBD2, 6 bases. Germline-derived CDR1 and CDR2 are WSHSY and SAAADI. The CDR3 has 12 amino acids. The germline V and J ends were trimmed by 3 bases and 7 bases, with 10 bases remaining between them. The CDR3 bases are TGCGCCAGCAGTGAAGCAGGGAGGGAGCAGTACTTC. Translating gives CASSEAGREQYF.

The chain joins TRBV15 to TRBJ2-3; D perhaps matches TRBD1 (5 bases). Looked up from germline, CDR1 is LNHNV and CDR2 is YYDKDF (reference sequence). V lost 0 bases to trimming and J lost 1 base, with 17 bases between them. CDR3 length equals 18 residues. CDR3 sequence: CATSRDLATTGGTDTQYF. In DNA form, the CDR3 reads TGTGCCACCAGCAGAGATTTGGCAACAACAGGAGGCACAGATACGCAGTATTTT.

This clone was seen a handful of times. The gene calls are TRBV9 and TRBJ2-2; D may be TRBD2 (6 bases). V was clipped by 3 bases and J by 4 bases, with 7 bases between them. Per the germline V gene, CDR1 is SGDLS and CDR2 is YYNGEE. The length of the CDR3 is 13 residues. Here the CDR3 reads CASSGEVTGELFF. CDR3 nucleotides: TGTGCCAGCAGCGGGGAGGTCACCGGGGAGCTGTTTTTT.

The DNA for the CDR3 is TGTGCCAGCAGCCGCGGTCTCTGGGGCTACGAGCAGTACTTC. Translating it yields CASSRGLWGYEQYF. The V call is TRBV5-5, the J call TRBJ2-7; D is ambiguous. The CDR3 totals 14 residues. V shed 4 bases and J shed 3 bases, with 14 bases lying between them. The germline gives CDR1 SGHKS, CDR2 YYEKEE (reference sequence). Full variable domain (rest looked up from reference TRBV5-5 and TRBJ2-7): DAGVTQSPTHLIKTRGQQVTLRCSPISGHKSVSWYQQVLGQGPQFIFQYYEKEERGRGNFPDRFSARQFPNYSSELNVNALLLGDSALYLCASSRGLWGYEQYFGPGTRLTVT.

The CDR3 DNA is TGCGCCAGCAGCTTGGATACAGAAACTCACAATGAGCAGTTCTTC. Translating it yields CASSLDTETHNEQFF. The chain employs TRBV5-1 and TRBJ2-1; no definite D call. The V gene's germline CDR1 is SGHRS and CDR2 YFSETQ. Trimming shortened V by 0 bases and J by 5 bases, and 12 bases separated the two germline ends. There are 15 residues in the CDR3.

The genes are TRBV5-1 and TRBJ2-7; D perhaps matches TRBD1 (5 bases). This CDR3 has 16 amino acids. Trimming took off 0 bases at V and 0 bases at J, with 13 bases between the two ends. CDR1 and CDR2 (germline): SGHRS, YFSETQ. This CDR3 is CASSLEAGKSSYEQYF. The DNA for the CDR3 is TGCGCCAGCAGCTTGGAAGCAGGGAAGAGCTCCTACGAGCAGTACTTC.

V is TRBV5-8 and J is TRBJ1-1; D call uncertain. Germline CDR1 is SGHTS and CDR2 is YDEGEE. This CDR3 comprises 14 residues. V was clipped by 4 bases and J by 6 bases, with 16 bases between them. CDR3 protein: CASSLLVRKAEAFF. The CDR3 DNA follows: TGTGCCAGCAGCCTCTTAGTAAGGAAGGCTGAAGCTTTCTTT.

V and J are TRBV27 and TRBJ1-1; weak D call: TRBD1 (5 bases). V shed 2 bases and J shed 2 bases, with 15 bases lying between them. This CDR3 region has 16 residues. In germline, CDR1 is MNHEY, CDR2 SMNVEV (reference sequence). In DNA form, the CDR3 reads TGTGCCAGCAGTTTAGATGGCGGGGGTACAAACACTGAAGCTTTCTTT. This gives the protein CASSLDGGGTNTEAFF.

The CDR3 loop is CASSFWTGGTEAFF. CDR3 bases: TGTGCCAGCAGCTTCTGGACAGGGGGCACTGAAGCTTTCTTT. The V gene is TRBV7-9, the J gene TRBJ1-1; 10 bases match TRBD1. Looked up from germline, CDR1 is SEHNR and CDR2 is FQNEAQ (reference sequence). The CDR3 is 14 amino acids. V dropped 3 bases and J dropped 4; count of bases not matched to a gene: 2.

This clone was seen a single time. The chain uses TRBV7-9 and TRBJ2-1; 9 bases align to TRBD1. Germline V CDR1 and CDR2: SEHNR, FQNEAQ (reference sequence). The ends lost 5 bases at V and 3 bases at J; junction bases unmatched: 5. The CDR3 loop spans 15 amino acids. CDR3 residues: CASSHTGGNYNEQFF. The CDR3, as DNA: TGTGCCAGCAGCCATACAGGGGGCAACTACAATGAGCAGTTCTTC.

Note on this clone: Different DNA sequences within this sample yield the same CDR3. The genes are TRBV3-1 (or the pseudogene TRBV3-2) and TRBJ2-7, with 7 bases aligning to TRBD2. V shed 1 base and J 3 bases; nucleotides not matched to a gene: 3. The germline gives CDR1 LGHDT, CDR2 YNNKEL (reference sequence). The CDR3 spans 14 residues. This chain's CDR3 is CASSQGSGNYEQYF. CDR3 DNA sequence: TGTGCCAGCAGCCAAGGGAGCGGGAACTACGAGCAGTACTTC.

This chain connects TRBV27 to TRBJ1-1; 7 nucleotides agree with TRBD1. J lost 5 bases, V lost 5 bases, and 8 bases had no gene match. The germline V gene encodes CDR1 MNHEY and CDR2 SMNVEV (reference sequence). CDR3 length: 14 residues. In nucleotides, the CDR3 is TGTGCCAGCAGTAGACAGGGCCGGAGGACTGAAGCTTTCTTT. Protein product: CASSRQGRRTEAFF.

This chain links TRBV6-1 with TRBJ1-5; D not certain. The germline V and J ends were trimmed by 1 base and 0 bases, with 10 bases remaining between them. Germline CDR1 MNHNS, CDR2 SASEGT. This CDR3 comprises 16 residues. In DNA form, the CDR3 reads TGTGCCAGCAGTGAAGGCGGGAGCCATAGCAATCAGCCCCAGCATTTT. It yields the protein CASSEGGSHSNQPQHF.

The V and J genes are TRBV7-2 and TRBJ2-3; 7 bases fit TRBD2. There are 14 residues in the CDR3. J lost 4 bases, V lost 2 bases, and 3 bases had no gene match. CDR1 SGHTA and CDR2 FQGNSA come from the germline V gene. The CDR3 bases are TGTGCCAGCAGCTTATTTGCGGGAGCAGATACGCAGTATTTT. Encoded protein: CASSLFAGADTQYF.